One and the same sample provided the 10 T cell receptor beta chains below, sequenced in a study of identical twins. MiXCR, run by TCRdb on the 5' RACE reads, gives a single entry per CDR3 protein. The sample has fewer than 250,000 distinct CDR3 sequences, 6% to 8.5% seen once; the top ten hold less than 6.5%. A further study also used this sample, focusing on yellow fever vaccine responses in identical twins.

Sequencing was performed on CD8+ T cells sorted from blood. The source is a woman between 18 and 30 years old in good health.

This clonotype was picked up a small number of times. The rearrangement joins TRBV7-8 to TRBJ1-5; TRBD1 aligns across 7 bases. This CDR3 is 13 amino acids long. Unmatched junction bases numbered 5, after V lost 5 bases and J lost 7 bases. From germline, CDR1 is SGHVS and CDR2 FQNEAQ. CDR3 amino acids: CASSPQGTQPQHF. In DNA, the CDR3 is TGTGCCAGCAGCCCACAGGGGACCCAGCCCCAGCATTTT.

In its sample, this clonotype ranks as medium-sized. The chain combines TRBV7-2 with TRBJ2-7; D may be TRBD2 (6 bases). Germline V lookup: CDR1 SGHTA, CDR2 FQGNSA. The V end lost 2 bases, the J end lost 4 bases, and 18 bases lay between the germline ends. CDR3 length: 16 amino acids. As DNA, the CDR3 is TGTGCCAGCAGCTTAATCGAGGAACCGGGAGTATACGAGCAGTACTTC. This encodes CASSLIEEPGVYEQYF.

This clonotype was counted a few times. This chain uses TRBV12-3 or TRBV12-4 with TRBJ2-3; 8 nucleotides align to TRBD1. V shed 3 bases, J shed 3 bases, and the junction held 5 bases outside the gene matches. The CDR3 is 15 residues long. In DNA form, the CDR3 reads TGTGCCAGCAGTTTCAGGGGGCGCATTACAGATACGCAGTATTTT. It yields the protein CASSFRGRITDTQYF.

This clonotype was observed a few times. The gene calls are TRBV6-5 and TRBJ2-1; a possible D gene is TRBD1 (6 bases). V was cut by 2 bases and J by 9 bases, with 17 bases left in between. The germline gives CDR1 MNHEY, CDR2 SVGAGI. CDR3 length equals 15 residues. DNA for the CDR3: TGTGCCAGCAGTTACAAGGGGGAGAGGTGGGGTGAGCAGTTCTTC. This gives the protein CASSYKGERWGEQFF.

Only a few counts were recorded for this clonotype. It may be a read error: a sequence one base away is much more abundant. The chain carries TRBV11-3 and TRBJ2-2, with D perhaps matching TRBD2 (5 bases). This CDR3 is built from 13 residues. Germline CDR1 and CDR2: SGHNT and YENEEA. The germline V and J ends were trimmed by 5 bases and 4 bases, with 8 bases remaining between them. The CDR3 loop is CASSHGVTGELFF. CDR3 bases: TGTGCCAGCAGCCACGGGGTCACCGGGGAGCTGTTTTTT.

There are a few counts of this clonotype. J is TRBJ2-1 and V is TRBV6-1; D is ambiguous. CDR1 MNHNS and CDR2 SASEGT come from the germline V gene. The CDR3 covers 15 residues. V was trimmed by 5 bases and J by 2 bases, leaving 13 bases between them. CDR3: CASSKGPVPYNEQFF. For the CDR3, the DNA is TGTGCCAGCAGTAAAGGCCCGGTCCCCTACAATGAGCAGTTCTTC.

The table lists this clonotype with a few counts. The chain combines TRBV27 with TRBJ2-7; TRBD2 agrees at 7 bases. The CDR3 is 14 amino acids. The V gene's germline CDR1 is MNHEY and CDR2 SMNVEV (reference sequence). J lost 3 bases, V lost 2 bases, and 4 bases had no gene match. The CDR3 DNA is TGTGCCAGCAGTTTAGGAGGGGAGGGCTACGAGCAGTACGTC. Translation: CASSLGGEGYEQYV.

This clonotype came up a few times. The chain combines TRBV7-6 with TRBJ2-2; D is possibly TRBD1 (6 bases). Germline values: CDR1 SGHVS, CDR2 FNYEAQ. The CDR3 contains 15 residues. Deletions cut 5 bases from V and 2 bases from J, with 12 bases between. Written as DNA, the CDR3 is TGTGCCAGCAGCCCCAGGGGCCTAAACACCGGGGAGCTGTTTTTT. This codes for CASSPRGLNTGELFF.

The rearrangement links TRBV7-9 to TRBJ2-5; 8 positions agree with TRBD2. The CDR3 is 15 residues long. V lost 0 bases and J lost 4; bases outside the gene matches: 4. CDR1 SEHNR and CDR2 FQNEAQ come from the germline V gene (reference sequence). CDR3 residues: CASSLAAGEGETQYF. The DNA for the CDR3 is TGTGCCAGCAGCTTAGCAGCGGGGGAGGGAGAGACCCAGTACTTC. The complete variable domain, with remaining parts taken from reference TRBV7-9 and TRBJ2-5, reads DTGVSQNPRHKITKRGQNVTFRCDPISEHNRLYWYRQTLGQGPEFLTYFQNEAQLEKSRLLSDRFSAERPKGSFSTLEIQRTEQGDSAMYLCASSLAAGEGETQYFGPGTRLLVL.

This clonotype appeared once. The V gene is TRBV7-6, the J gene TRBJ2-1, with 9 bases aligning to TRBD2. The CDR3 totals 18 residues. CDR1 and CDR2 from the germline V gene are SGHVS and FNYEAQ. Trimming at V came to 5 bases and at J to 2 bases, leaving 13 bases not matched to a gene. CDR3 amino acids: CASSPAPLAGATYNEQFF. The CDR3 coding sequence is TGTGCCAGCAGCCCCGCCCCCTTAGCGGGAGCCACCTACAATGAGCAGTTCTTC. The full variable domain, in which reference TRBV7-6 and TRBJ2-1 provide the parts outside the CDR3, is GAGVSQSPRYKVTKRGQDVALRCDPISGHVSLYWYRQALGQGPEFLTYFNYEAQQDKSGLPNDRFSAERPEGSISTLTIQRTEQRDSAMYRCASSPAPLAGATYNEQFFGPGTRLTVL.